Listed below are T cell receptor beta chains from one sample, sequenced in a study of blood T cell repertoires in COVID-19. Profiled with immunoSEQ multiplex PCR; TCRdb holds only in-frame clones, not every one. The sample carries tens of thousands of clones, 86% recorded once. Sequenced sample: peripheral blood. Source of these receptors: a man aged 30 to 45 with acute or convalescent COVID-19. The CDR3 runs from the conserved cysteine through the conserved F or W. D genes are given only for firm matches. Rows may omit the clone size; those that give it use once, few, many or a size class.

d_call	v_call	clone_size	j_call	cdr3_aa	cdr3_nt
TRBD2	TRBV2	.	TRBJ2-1	CASADSTSGGDSYNEQFF	TGTGCCAGTGCAGACTCAACTAGCGGGGGGGATTCCTACAATGAGCAGTTCTTC
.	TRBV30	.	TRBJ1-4	CAWSVQGSYATNEKLFF	TGTGCCTGGAGTGTACAGGGCAGCTATGCAACTAATGAAAAACTGTTTTTT
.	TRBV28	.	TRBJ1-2	CASSPYIPTLDYGYTF	TGTGCCAGCAGTCCCTATATCCCCACTCTGGACTATGGCTACACCTTC
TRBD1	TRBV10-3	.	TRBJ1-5	CAISDNRGGNQPQHF	TGTGCCATCAGTGACAACAGGGGAGGCAATCAGCCCCAGCATTTT
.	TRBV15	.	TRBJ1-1	CATSRGLTGNTEAFF	TGTGCCACCAGCAGAGGTTTGACAGGGAACACTGAAGCTTTCTTT
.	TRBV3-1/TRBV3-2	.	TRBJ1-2	CASSQEYGYTF	TGTGCCAGCAGCCAGGAGTATGGCTACACCTTC
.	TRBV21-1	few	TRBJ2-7	CASSKGSVEARFLRQQYF	TGTGCCAGCAGCAAAGGAAGTGTTGAGGCACGGTTTCTCCGTCAGCAGTACTTC
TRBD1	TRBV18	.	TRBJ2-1	CASSPTQGAAPGEQFF	TGTGCCAGCTCACCGACACAGGGGGCAGCCCCTGGGGAGCAGTTCTTC
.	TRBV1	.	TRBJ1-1	CTSSHWDSLNTEAFF	TGCACCAGCAGCCATTGGGACAGCTTGAACACTGAAGCTTTCTTT
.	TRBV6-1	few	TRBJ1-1	CASSETWNTEAFF	TGTGCCAGCAGTGAAACATGGAACACTGAAGCTTTCTTT
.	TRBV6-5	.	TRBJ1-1	CAIRGGGSNTEAFF	TGTGCCATCAGGGGCGGGGGGTCGAACACTGAAGCTTTCTTT
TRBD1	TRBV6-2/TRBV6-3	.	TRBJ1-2	CASRRDRNYGYTF	TGTGCCAGCCGCCGGGACAGGAACTATGGCTACACCTTC
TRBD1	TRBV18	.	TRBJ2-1	CASSLGQGVYNEQFF	TGTGCCAGCTCACTCGGACAGGGGGTATACAATGAGCAGTTCTTC
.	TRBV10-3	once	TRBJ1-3	CAISESGRASSGNTIYF	TGTGCCATCAGTGAGTCGGGGAGGGCAAGCTCTGGAAACACCATATATTTT
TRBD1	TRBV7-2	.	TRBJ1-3	CASSPRTGGGNTIYF	TGTGCCAGCAGCCCACGGACAGGGGGTGGAAACACCATATATTTT
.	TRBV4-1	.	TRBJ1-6	CASSQDGRSYNSPLHF	TGCGCCAGCAGCCAAGATGGCAGGTCCTATAATTCACCCCTCCACTTT
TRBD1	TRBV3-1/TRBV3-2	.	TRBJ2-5	CASAPPMGRGLQETQYF	TGTGCCAGCGCCCCCCCGATGGGAAGGGGGCTCCAAGAGACCCAGTACTTC
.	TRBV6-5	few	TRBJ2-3	CASRARGRSTDTQYF	TGTGCCAGCAGGGCCAGGGGACGGAGCACAGATACGCAGTATTTT
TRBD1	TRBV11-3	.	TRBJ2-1	CASSLEGQGFTGNEQFF	TGTGCCAGCAGCTTAGAGGGACAGGGATTTACGGGCAATGAGCAGTTCTTC
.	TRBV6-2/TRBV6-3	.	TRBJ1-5	CASSYSPDILPNQPQHF	TGTGCCAGCAGTTACTCTCCGGACATTCTACCCAATCAGCCCCAGCATTTT
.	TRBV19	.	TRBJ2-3	CASSIRQGDTQYF	TGTGCCAGTAGTATCAGGCAGGGAGATACGCAGTATTTT
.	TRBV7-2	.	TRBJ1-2	CASSTGNSGGYTF	TGTGCCAGCAGCACCGGGAACTCCGGCGGCTACACCTTC
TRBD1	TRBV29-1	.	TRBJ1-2	CSAPIIGTGDGYTF	TGCAGCGCTCCAATCATCGGGACAGGGGATGGCTACACCTTC
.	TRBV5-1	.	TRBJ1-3	CASSLEGGASGNTIYF	TGCGCCAGCAGCTTGGAGGGAGGGGCGTCTGGAAACACCATATATTTT
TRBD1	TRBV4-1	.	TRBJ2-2	CASSQVTGFGGELFF	TGCGCCAGCAGCCAAGTGACAGGGTTCGGCGGGGAGCTGTTTTTT
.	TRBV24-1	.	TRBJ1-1	CATSDSHRVSEAFF	TGTGCCACCAGTGACTCCCACAGGGTTTCTGAAGCTTTCTTT
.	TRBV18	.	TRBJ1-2	CASSPADSNYGYTF	TGTGCCAGCTCCCCGGCGGACAGTAACTATGGCTACACCTTC
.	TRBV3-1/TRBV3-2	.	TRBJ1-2	CASSLRQVNSYTF	TGTGCCAGCAGTCTTCGACAAGTCAATAGCTACACCTTC
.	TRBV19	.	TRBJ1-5	CASSKDPGLGQPQHF	TGTGCCAGTAGTAAGGATCCAGGGTTAGGTCAGCCCCAGCATTTT
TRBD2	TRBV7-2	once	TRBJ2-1	CASSLASLAGGHGSYNEQFF	TGTGCCAGCAGCTTAGCTAGTCTAGCGGGAGGCCACGGGTCCTACAATGAGCAGTTCTTC
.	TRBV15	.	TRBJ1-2	CATSRDRRGGDYGYTF	TGTGCCACCAGCAGAGATCGAAGGGGTGGAGACTATGGCTACACCTTC
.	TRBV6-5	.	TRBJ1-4	CASSYVQGGGEKLFF	TGTGCCAGCAGTTACGTGCAGGGCGGCGGTGAAAAACTGTTTTTT